This T cell receptor (beta chain) was captured by sequencing in a study of T cell responses to AZD1222 COVID-19 vaccine. Study overall: Second-dose timings of about 4 or about 12 weeks were pooled. Overall study results and limits: Spike-wide vaccine-associated CD4 TCRs dominated at 160-218 and 743-854.

As to this clone: The antigen remains undetermined.

The assay was immunoSEQ multiplex PCR, and TCRdb's table has in-frame clones only and misses some. This table has roughly 20,000 clones, 65% to 90% appearing once. The sequence was obtained from an adult in good health. The starting material was peripheral blood, obtained on day 0 of AZD1222 vaccination.

The CDR3 reads CASSQVGGSHQETQYF. DNA for the CDR3: TGTGCCAGCAGCCAAGTAGGCGGGTCCCACCAAGAGACCCAGTACTTC. The chain is built from TRBV14 and TRBJ2-5, with D possibly being TRBD2 (5 bases). Trimming shortened V by 1 base and J by 0 bases, and 12 bases separated the two germline ends. Germline V lookup: CDR1 SGHDN, CDR2 FVKESK. The CDR3 runs 16 residues.